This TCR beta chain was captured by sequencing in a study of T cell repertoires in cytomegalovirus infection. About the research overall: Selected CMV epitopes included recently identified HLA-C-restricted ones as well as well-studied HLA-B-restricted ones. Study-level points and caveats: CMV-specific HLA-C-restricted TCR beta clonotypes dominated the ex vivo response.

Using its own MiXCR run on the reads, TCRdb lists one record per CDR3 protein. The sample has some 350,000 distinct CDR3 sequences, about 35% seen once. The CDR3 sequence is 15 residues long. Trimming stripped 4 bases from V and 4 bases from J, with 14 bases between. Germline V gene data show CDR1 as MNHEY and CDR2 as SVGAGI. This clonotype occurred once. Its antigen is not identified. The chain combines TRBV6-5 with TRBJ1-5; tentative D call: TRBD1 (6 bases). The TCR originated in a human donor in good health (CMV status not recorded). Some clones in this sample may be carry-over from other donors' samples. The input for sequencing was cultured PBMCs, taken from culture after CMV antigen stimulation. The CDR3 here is CASSSPGQSNQPQHF. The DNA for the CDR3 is TGTGCCAGCAGTTCCCCCGGACAGTCTAATCAGCCCCAGCATTTT.